A single sample is the source of the 32 T cell receptor beta chains below, sequenced in a study of long-term antiretroviral therapy in people with HIV. It was version v3.0 of the immunoSEQ assay that was run at survey level. The repertoire was sequenced with immunoSEQ multiplex PCR; TCRdb's copy has only in-frame clones and lacks some. The sample records more than 35,000 clones, less than 90% being singletons. The sequences come from unsorted PBMCs, collected just before starting antiretroviral therapy. These receptors came from a woman under 30 with HIV.

The chain couples TRBV29-1 to TRBJ2-7; a weak D match, TRBD1 (6 bases). With 7 bases removed from V and 0 bases from J, the gap between germline ends came to 13 bases. This CDR3 comprises 13 residues. Germline V gives CDR1 SQVTM, CDR2 ANQGSEA. This chain's CDR3 is CSAATGASYEQYF. The CDR3 DNA reads as TGCAGCGCCGCGACAGGTGCCTCCTACGAGCAGTACTTC.

The J gene is TRBJ1-1, the V gene TRBV18, with D perhaps TRBD1 (6 bases). Trimming removed 4 bases at V and 1 base at J, with 13 bases between. CDR1 is KGHSH, CDR2 LQKENI, per germline. The length of the CDR3 is 15 residues. CDR3 residues: CASSLGGGGNTEAFF. CDR3 nucleotide sequence: TGTGCCAGCTCACTTGGGGGCGGTGGGAACACTGAAGCTTTCTTT. The full variable domain, completed using reference TRBV18 and TRBJ1-1, is NAGVMQNPRHLVRRRGQEARLRCSPMKGHSHVYWYRQLPEEGLKFMVYLQKENIIDESGMPKERFSAEFPKEGPSILRIQQVVRGDSAAYFCASSLGGGGNTEAFFGQGTRLTVV.

The chain has TRBV11-2 and TRBJ2-3, with D tentatively TRBD2 (6 bases). The CDR3 spans 16 residues. Trimming left V 5 bases short and J 2 bases short, with 17 bases between. CDR1 is SGHAT and CDR2 is FQNNGV in the germline V gene. CDR3 loop: CASSPGRGGNTDTQYF. The DNA of the CDR3 is TGTGCCAGCAGCCCAGGCCGAGGCGGGAACACAGATACGCAGTATTTT.

This chain uses TRBV6-5 with TRBJ2-1; D remains ambiguous. This CDR3 contains 15 residues. V lost 6 bases and J lost 0, with 12 bases in between. Germline V gene sequence: CDR1 MNHEY, CDR2 SVGAGI. This chain's CDR3 is CASSALRHSYNEQFF. CDR3 bases: TGTGCCAGCAGCGCCTTAAGGCACTCCTACAATGAGCAGTTCTTC.

This chain connects TRBV4-1 to TRBJ2-7; D is unresolved. From germline, CDR1 is MGHRA and CDR2 YSYEKL. The CDR3 extends over 14 amino acids. Trimming removed 6 bases at V and 7 bases at J, with 19 bases between. The CDR3 loop is CASSPSDAFREQYF. In DNA, the CDR3 is TGCGCCAGCAGTCCTTCGGACGCCTTTAGAGAGCAGTACTTC.

This chain uses TRBV9 with TRBJ1-2, with D unclear. Germline lookup yields CDR1 SGDLS and CDR2 YYNGEE. CDR3 length: 16 amino acids. V was clipped by 5 bases and J by 6 bases, with 23 bases between them. CDR3 DNA sequence: TGTGCCAGCAGTCATCTCGGACTCCAAGGGAAAGATGGCTACACCTTC. Translating it yields CASSHLGLQGKDGYTF. Filled out from reference TRBV9 and TRBJ1-2, the complete variable domain reads DSGVTQTPKHLITATGQRVTLRCSPRSGDLSVYWYQQSLDQGLQFLIQYYNGEERAKGNILERFSAQQFPDLHSELNLSSLELGDSALYFCASSHLGLQGKDGYTFGSGTRLTVV.

This chain links TRBV6-1 with TRBJ2-7; perhaps D is TRBD1 or TRBD2 (9 bases each). Per germline, CDR1 MNHNS and CDR2 SASEGT. With 6 bases removed from V and 9 bases from J, the gap between germline ends came to 21 bases. This CDR3 is 14 amino acids long. The CDR3 DNA reads TGTGCCAGCAGGGACAGGGGACTAGCTGTCGGGCAGTACTTC. It specifies CASRDRGLAVGQYF.

Comments on this clone: The same CDR3 arises from other DNA sequences in this sample as well. The V gene is TRBV11-2, the J gene TRBJ2-3, with D perhaps TRBD2 (5 bases). This CDR3 comprises 12 residues. The germline V gene encodes CDR1 SGHAT and CDR2 FQNNGV. V was shortened by 8 bases and J by 1 base, with 7 bases between the two germline ends. CDR3 DNA: TGTGCCAGCCGGCGGGGCACAGATACGCAGTATTTT. Translation: CASRRGTDTQYF.

The chain employs TRBV12-5 and TRBJ2-7; TRBD2 matches 8 bases. Germline V CDR1 and CDR2: LGHNT, FRNRAP. CDR3 length: 19 residues. Trimming removed 0 bases from V and 1 base from J; junction bases left unmatched: 14. The CDR3 DNA sequence: TGTGCTAGTGGTTTGGTTGCCCCCTCGGGCGGGAGGTCTTCCTACGAGCAGTACTTC. Its protein is CASGLVAPSGGRSSYEQYF.

V gene TRBV28 combines with J gene TRBJ2-3; D gene unclear. The CDR3 runs to 13 residues. Trimming shortened V by 11 bases and J by 3 bases, and 15 bases separated the two germline ends. The V gene's germline CDR1 is MDHEN and CDR2 SYDVKM. For the CDR3, the DNA is TGTGCCGGCGGCCCCCCAGGAACAGATACGCAGTATTTT. It specifies CAGGPPGTDTQYF.

CDR3: CASSLSRGTGIHTEAFF. The CDR3 DNA reads as TGTGCCAGCAGTTTATCGAGGGGAACAGGGATTCACACTGAAGCTTTCTTT. The V call is TRBV27, the J call TRBJ1-1, with D possibly matching TRBD1 (6 bases). The germline V gene encodes CDR1 MNHEY and CDR2 SMNVEV (reference sequence). Trimming took off 0 bases at V and 3 bases at J, with 17 bases between the two ends. The CDR3 totals 17 residues.

This clone appeared a few times. The rearrangement joins TRBV6-5 to TRBJ1-1; D unclear. The V gene lost 10 bases and the J gene lost 1 base, with 13 bases spanning the gap. The CDR3 loop spans 13 amino acids. Germline loops: CDR1 MNHEY, CDR2 SVGAGI. CDR3 sequence (DNA): TGTGCCACTGGCCTTAGTGGGAACACTGAAGCTTTCTTT. Translated, it gives CATGLSGNTEAFF.

V and J are TRBV2 and TRBJ2-3; 11 nucleotides agree with TRBD2. CDR3 length: 16 residues. Germline CDR1 SNHLY, CDR2 FYNNEI. The trim removed 6 bases at V and 10 bases at J, leaving 15 bases unmatched. CDR3 region: CASRGGASGRSWSQYF. CDR3 in DNA: TGTGCCAGCAGGGGAGGGGCTAGCGGGAGGTCCTGGTCGCAGTATTTT.

The gene calls are TRBV28 and TRBJ2-7; perhaps TRBD1 as D (6 bases). The CDR3 covers 14 residues. The V end was cut by 10 bases, the J end by 4 bases, with 20 bases between. The germline CDR1 and CDR2 sequences are MDHEN and SYDVKM. CDR3 nucleotide sequence: TGTGCCACCTCGGGCCAGGGGAAGCGGTACGAGCAGTACTTC. Its protein is CATSGQGKRYEQYF.

J is TRBJ2-1 and V is TRBV7-3, with D perhaps matching TRBD2 (6 bases). Germline V gene sequence: CDR1 SGHTA, CDR2 FQGTGA. The CDR3 spans 14 residues. Trimming shortened V by 0 bases and J by 7 bases, and 10 bases separated the two germline ends. Here the CDR3 DNA reads TGTGCCAGCAGCTTAACTGCGCGGGAAAATGAGCAGTTCTTC. Amino acid sequence: CASSLTARENEQFF.

The gene calls are TRBV5-6 and TRBJ2-3; no firm D call. Germline V gene sequence: CDR1 SGHDT, CDR2 YYEEEE. V was pared by 6 bases and J by 2 bases, with 10 bases between. CDR3 length: 13 amino acids. The CDR3 bases are TGTGCCAGCAAGGCCAGCCTCACAGATACGCAGTATTTT. Translation: CASKASLTDTQYF.

The rearrangement joins TRBV27 to TRBJ1-5; D unresolved. CDR3 size: 13 residues. In germline, CDR1 is MNHEY, CDR2 SMNVEV (reference sequence). The V end lost 6 bases, the J end lost 9 bases, and 15 bases lay between the germline ends. The CDR3 loop is CASSPGWDLPQHF. In nucleotides, the CDR3 is TGTGCCAGCAGCCCGGGGTGGGATCTGCCCCAGCATTTT.

The chain is built from TRBV5-6 and TRBJ2-1, with TRBD2 matching 10 bases. Germline V gene sequence: CDR1 SGHDT, CDR2 YYEEEE. V shed 2 bases, J shed 7 bases, and the junction held 6 bases outside the gene matches. CDR3 length equals 15 residues. The CDR3, as DNA: TGTGCCAGCAGCTTTCATAGCGGGAGGTATAATGAGCAGTTCTTC. This codes for CASSFHSGRYNEQFF.

The chain carries TRBV5-6 and TRBJ2-5; D not resolved. Trimming pared 0 bases from V and 7 bases from J, leaving 16 bases between. The CDR3 length is 15 residues. Germline lookup yields CDR1 SGHDT and CDR2 YYEEEE. The CDR3 spells CASSLAVEAVGTQYF. The CDR3 nucleotides are TGTGCCAGCAGCTTGGCTGTCGAAGCCGTGGGGACCCAGTACTTC.

The chain carries TRBV2 and TRBJ1-4; a weak D match, TRBD1 (5 bases). The V gene's germline CDR1 is SNHLY and CDR2 FYNNEI. The CDR3 sequence is 17 residues long. The germline V and J ends were trimmed by 3 bases and 1 base, with 15 bases remaining between them. CDR3 in amino acids: CASSDWGDDVTNEKLFF. As DNA, the CDR3 is TGTGCCAGCAGTGATTGGGGCGACGATGTAACTAATGAAAAACTGTTTTTT.

The chain uses TRBV11-2 and TRBJ2-4; D unresolved. The germline V and J ends were trimmed by 1 base and 0 bases, with 10 bases remaining between them. Looked up from germline, CDR1 is SGHAT and CDR2 is FQNNGV. The CDR3 loop spans 16 amino acids. The CDR3 sequence: CASSLGRILAKNIQYF. The CDR3 DNA reads as TGTGCCAGCAGCTTAGGACGGATTTTAGCCAAAAACATTCAGTACTTC.

J is TRBJ2-7 and V is TRBV9; TRBD2 matches at 9 bases. V shed 0 bases and J 6 bases; nucleotides not matched to a gene: 10. Germline V CDR1 and CDR2: SGDLS, YYNGEE. The CDR3 extends over 16 amino acids. This CDR3 is CASSVAFLAGVGEQYF. The CDR3 DNA reads as TGTGCCAGCAGCGTAGCGTTCTTAGCGGGAGTTGGCGAGCAGTACTTC.

The genes are TRBV6-6 and TRBJ1-2, with 7 nucleotides matching TRBD1. The CDR3 runs to 14 residues. J gave up 7 bases and V 7 bases, and 12 bases lay outside the gene matches. The V gene's germline CDR1 is MNHNY and CDR2 SVGAGI (reference sequence). CDR3 DNA sequence: TGTGCCAGCAAGATCAGGGGGTCGTCGGGTGGCTACACCTTC. It specifies CASKIRGSSGGYTF.

The V call is TRBV5-1, the J call TRBJ1-2, with 7 bases lining up with TRBD1. V lost 4 bases to trimming and J lost 1 base; unmatched junction nucleotides: 7. The CDR3 is 15 amino acids. Per the germline V gene, CDR1 is SGHRS and CDR2 is YFSETQ. DNA for the CDR3: TGCGCCAGCAGCCCACAGACAGGGAGTAACTATGGCTACACCTTC. As protein: CASSPQTGSNYGYTF.

Only one count was recorded for this clone. CDR3 DNA: TGCAGCGTTCGGGCGGGAGGGTCCTACAATGAGCAGTTCTTC. Protein sequence: CSVRAGGSYNEQFF. The rearrangement uses TRBV29-1 and TRBJ2-1; 9 nucleotides line up with TRBD2. CDR1 is SQVTM, CDR2 ANQGSEA, per germline. This CDR3 region has 14 residues. V lost 5 bases and J lost 1; bases outside the gene matches: 3.

The chain links TRBV19 to TRBJ2-7; perhaps TRBD2 as D (5 bases). Germline V gene lookup returns CDR1 LNHDA and CDR2 SQIVND (reference sequence). This CDR3 contains 14 residues. Trimming stripped 7 bases from V and 6 bases from J, with 19 bases between. In nucleotides, the CDR3 is TGTGCCAGTAAGGTCGGACGGGAACGTTCCGAGCAGTACTTC. This translates into CASKVGRERSEQYF.

The CDR3 loop is CASSRWGEEKLFF. CDR3 DNA: TGTGCCAGCAGCCGGTGGGGGGAGGAAAAACTGTTTTTT. The chain carries TRBV14 and TRBJ1-4, with D tentatively TRBD1 (5 bases). Trimming removed 4 bases at V and 8 bases at J, with 11 bases between. Germline V lookup: CDR1 SGHDN, CDR2 FVKESK. The CDR3 runs 13 residues.

The gene calls are TRBV18 and TRBJ1-4, with D perhaps matching TRBD1 (5 bases). V dropped 1 base and J dropped 2 bases, with 8 bases sitting between them. The CDR3 runs to 15 residues. Germline-derived CDR1 and CDR2 are KGHSH and LQKENI. The CDR3 region is CASSPRGATNEKLFF. In nucleotides, the CDR3 is TGTGCCAGCTCACCACGTGGGGCCACTAATGAAAAACTGTTTTTT. The full variable domain, rest sourced from reference TRBV18 and TRBJ1-4, is NAGVMQNPRHLVRRRGQEARLRCSPMKGHSHVYWYRQLPEEGLKFMVYLQKENIIDESGMPKERFSAEFPKEGPSILRIQQVVRGDSAAYFCASSPRGATNEKLFFGSGTQLSVL.

The gene calls are TRBV28 and TRBJ2-6, with 10 bases matching TRBD1. The CDR3 runs 14 residues. Trimming cost V 8 bases and J 2 bases; bases outside gene matches: 0. CDR1 and CDR2 from the germline V gene are MDHEN and SYDVKM. The CDR3 region has the DNA TGTGCCAGCGGGACAGGGGCTGGGGCCAACGTCCTGACTTTC. Translated, it gives CASGTGAGANVLTF.

This clone showed up just once. This chain uses TRBV28 with TRBJ2-7, with D hard to call. V lost 1 base, J lost 0 bases, and 13 bases lay in between. The CDR3 consists of 16 residues. Germline loops: CDR1 MDHEN, CDR2 SYDVKM. This CDR3 reads CASSLFSLPSSYEQYF. The CDR3 region has the DNA TGTGCCAGCAGTTTATTCAGCCTACCCAGCTCCTACGAGCAGTACTTC.

This chain links TRBV19 with TRBJ1-1; D remains ambiguous. Between the trimmed V and J ends, which lost 3 bases and 1 base, there was a span of 9 bases. Germline V gene lookup returns CDR1 LNHDA and CDR2 SQIVND (reference sequence). This CDR3 contains 14 residues. The CDR3 DNA sequence: TGTGCCAGTAGTATGCAGGCACAGAACACTGAAGCTTTCTTT. Protein product: CASSMQAQNTEAFF.

The chain recombines TRBV6-5 with TRBJ1-1, with unresolved D. V lost 5 bases and J lost 5, with 6 bases in between. CDR3 size: 11 residues. Germline assignment: CDR1 MNHEY and CDR2 SVGAGI. The DNA for the CDR3 is TGTGCCAGCAGTCGAGGAACTGAAGCTTTCTTT. This sequence encodes CASSRGTEAFF.